Below are 18 T cell receptor beta chains sequenced from a single sample in a study of blood T cell repertoires in COVID-19. Produced via immunoSEQ multiplex PCR; TCRdb's table is partial and in-frame only. The sample yields roughly 290,000 clones, more than 75% seen once. The source material was peripheral blood. The receptors here all came from a woman aged 50 to 60 who had recovered from COVID-19.

V usage is TRBV3-1 (or the pseudogene TRBV3-2) and J usage is TRBJ1-6; 7 bases agree with TRBD1. This CDR3 region has 18 residues. Germline V lookup: CDR1 LGHDT, CDR2 YNNKEL (reference sequence). Trimming took 0 bases from V and 7 from J; bases not matched to a gene: 12. The CDR3 spells CASSQERYEGARNSPLHF. CDR3 nucleotide sequence: TGTGCCAGCAGCCAAGAGCGGTATGAGGGGGCAAGGAATTCACCCCTCCACTTT.

This chain uses TRBV28 with TRBJ2-5; 8 positions agree with TRBD1. This CDR3 spans 13 amino acids. Germline V gene lookup returns CDR1 MDHEN and CDR2 SYDVKM. After removal of 6 bases from V and 5 bases from J, the junction contained 5 bases not matched to a gene. The CDR3 coding sequence is TGTGCCAGCAGGGCAGGGGGCCTGGAGACCCAGTACTTC. This translates into CASRAGGLETQYF.

Concerning this clone: This specimen includes other DNA sequences encoding the same CDR3. The chain has TRBV7-3 and TRBJ2-7; possibly TRBD1 for D (5 bases). The ends were cut back, 5 bases at V and 0 bases at J, with 8 bases in the middle. The CDR3 has 13 amino acids. Germline V gene lookup returns CDR1 SGHTA and CDR2 FQGTGA. CDR3 sequence reads: CASSQTGSYEQYF. The CDR3 coding sequence is TGTGCCAGCAGCCAAACAGGCTCCTACGAGCAGTACTTC. The entire variable domain, with the rest obtained from reference TRBV7-3 and TRBJ2-7, is as follows: GAGVSQTPSNKVTEKGKYVELRCDPISGHTALYWYRQSLGQGPEFLIYFQGTGAADDSGLPNDRFFAVRPEGSVSTLKIQRTERGDSAVYLCASSQTGSYEQYFGPGTRLTVT.

This clone was detected only once. The gene calls are TRBV9 and TRBJ1-6; possible D gene TRBD1, 5 bases. V gave up 7 bases and J gave up 3 bases, with 11 bases separating them. The germline V gene has CDR1 SGDLS and CDR2 YYNGEE. The CDR3 covers 14 residues. The CDR3 DNA is TGTGCCAGCGGATGGGGGGACTATAATTCACCCCTCCACTTT. This translates into CASGWGDYNSPLHF.

This rearrangement joins TRBV27 to TRBJ1-1; 9 bases are shared with TRBD1. Germline V gene data show CDR1 as MNHEY and CDR2 as SMNVEV (reference sequence). This CDR3 is 15 amino acids long. With V trimmed by 1 base and J by 4 bases, 4 bases remained unmatched. The CDR3 bases are TGTGCCAGCAGTTTATATTGGACAGGGGTCACTGAAGCTTTCTTT. Translated: CASSLYWTGVTEAFF.

The rearrangement joins TRBV11-2 to TRBJ2-1; D is perhaps TRBD2 (5 bases). The germline gives CDR1 SGHAT, CDR2 FQNNGV. The CDR3 is 17 amino acids. V was cut by 4 bases and J by 4 bases, with 20 bases left in between. The CDR3 coding sequence is TGTGCCAGCAGCTCAACCCGACCAGTTAGGAGGTACAATGAGCAGTTCTTC. As protein: CASSSTRPVRRYNEQFF.

This clone occurred a few times. The V gene is TRBV11-3, the J gene TRBJ2-1, with D possibly TRBD1 on 6 matching bases. Germline V CDR1 and CDR2: SGHNT, YENEEA. V lost 5 bases to trimming and J lost 4 bases, with 15 bases between them. This CDR3 has 15 amino acids. CDR3: CASSPGQGRYNEQFF. The CDR3 DNA reads TGTGCCAGCAGCCCCGGGCAGGGGCGATACAATGAGCAGTTCTTC. Together with reference TRBV11-3 and TRBJ2-1, the CDR3 gives the full variable domain: EAGVVQSPRYKIIEKKQPVAFWCNPISGHNTLYWYLQNLGQGPELLIRYENEEAVDDSQLPKDRFSAERLKGVDSTLKIQPAELGDSAVYLCASSPGQGRYNEQFFGPGTRLTVL.

V is TRBV15 and J is TRBJ1-4; D unresolved. V was trimmed by 0 bases and J by 3 bases, leaving 8 bases between them. The V gene's germline CDR1 is LNHNV and CDR2 YYDKDF (reference sequence). The CDR3 contains 15 residues. CDR3 protein: CATSRDDKSNEKLFF. CDR3 bases: TGTGCCACCAGCAGAGACGACAAGTCTAATGAAAAACTGTTTTTT.

The chain joins TRBV5-1 to TRBJ2-1; D is perhaps TRBD1 (6 bases). There are 14 residues in the CDR3. CDR1 is SGHRS, CDR2 YFSETQ, per germline. V dropped 4 bases and J dropped 4 bases, with 12 bases sitting between them. The CDR3 DNA follows: TGCGCCAGCAGCGCCCCAGGGGTGTACAATGAGCAGTTCTTC. Protein sequence: CASSAPGVYNEQFF.

This clone was detected a few times. The chain carries TRBV11-2 and TRBJ2-1, with 10 bases lining up with TRBD2. The V gene's germline CDR1 is SGHAT and CDR2 FQNNGV. The CDR3 contains 15 residues. J lost 3 bases, V lost 7 bases, and 6 bases had no gene match. The CDR3 nucleotides read TGTGCCAGCACTCCTACTAGCGGGGTCTACAATGAGCAGTTCTTC. This sequence encodes CASTPTSGVYNEQFF.

V gene TRBV27 combines with J gene TRBJ1-1, with D unresolved. V was clipped by 3 bases and J by 6 bases, with 11 bases between them. This CDR3 region has 13 residues. Germline V CDR1 and CDR2: MNHEY, SMNVEV (reference sequence). The CDR3: CASSFNSGAEAFF. CDR3 bases: TGTGCCAGCAGTTTCAACAGTGGCGCTGAAGCTTTCTTT.

The V gene is TRBV7-2, the J gene TRBJ2-5; TRBD2 agrees at 9 bases. CDR1 is SGHTA, CDR2 FQGNSA, per germline. The CDR3 contains 14 residues. V dropped 8 bases and J dropped 0; count of bases not matched to a gene: 4. CDR3 bases: TGTGCCAGCTCGCTAGCGGGGAACCAAGAGACCCAGTACTTC. This translates into CASSLAGNQETQYF.

The table lists this clone with a few counts. The chain has TRBV19 and TRBJ1-1, with D unclear. V was trimmed by 7 bases and J by 2 bases, leaving 14 bases between them. CDR1 and CDR2 (germline): LNHDA, SQIVND (reference sequence). The CDR3 extends over 14 amino acids. DNA for the CDR3: TGTGCCAGTACCCTCGGTCCAATTAACACTGAAGCTTTCTTT. It codes for CASTLGPINTEAFF.

The V gene is TRBV29-1, the J gene TRBJ1-1; 10 bases agree with TRBD1. Looked up from germline, CDR1 is SQVTM and CDR2 is ANQGSEA. CDR3 length: 12 residues. J gave up 5 bases and V 7 bases, and 4 bases lay outside the gene matches. This CDR3 reads CSGDRGGTEAFF. In DNA, the CDR3 is TGCAGCGGGGACAGGGGAGGAACTGAAGCTTTCTTT.

This clone was seen once. The rearrangement joins TRBV4-2 to TRBJ2-2; the match to TRBD2 covers 7 bases. Trimming cost V 1 base and J 7 bases; bases outside gene matches: 12. The V gene's germline CDR1 is LGHNA and CDR2 YNFKEQ. CDR3 size: 17 residues. The CDR3 reads CASSQVPRGSGGGELFF. CDR3 DNA: TGTGCCAGCAGCCAAGTGCCCCGCGGGAGTGGTGGCGGGGAGCTGTTTTTT.

The chain joins TRBV6-5 to TRBJ2-7; 15 nucleotides agree with TRBD2. Germline V CDR1 and CDR2: MNHEY, SVGAGI. There are 15 residues in the CDR3. The junction had 6 bases not matched to a gene; V was cut back by 8 bases and J by 4 bases. The DNA for the CDR3 is TGTGCCAGCTGCTGGACTAGCGGGAGGGATTACGAGCAGTACTTC. Its translation: CASCWTSGRDYEQYF.

V is TRBV10-1 and J is TRBJ1-6; D not resolved. V was pared by 5 bases and J by 5 bases, with 10 bases between. CDR1 WNHNN and CDR2 SYGVQD come from the germline V gene (reference sequence). The length of the CDR3 is 14 residues. The CDR3 region is CASSRTGNNSPLHF. The DNA for the CDR3 is TGCGCCAGCAGTCGGACGGGAAATAATTCACCCCTCCACTTT.

J is TRBJ2-5 and V is TRBV7-9; possibly TRBD2 for D (5 bases). The CDR3 is made up of 14 amino acids. V was trimmed by 5 bases and J by 5 bases, leaving 15 bases between them. From germline, CDR1 is SEHNR and CDR2 FQNEAQ (reference sequence). CDR3 nucleotides: TGTGCCAGCAGCGCAGCGGTGGTGGCGGAGACCCAGTACTTC. The encoded protein is CASSAAVVAETQYF.